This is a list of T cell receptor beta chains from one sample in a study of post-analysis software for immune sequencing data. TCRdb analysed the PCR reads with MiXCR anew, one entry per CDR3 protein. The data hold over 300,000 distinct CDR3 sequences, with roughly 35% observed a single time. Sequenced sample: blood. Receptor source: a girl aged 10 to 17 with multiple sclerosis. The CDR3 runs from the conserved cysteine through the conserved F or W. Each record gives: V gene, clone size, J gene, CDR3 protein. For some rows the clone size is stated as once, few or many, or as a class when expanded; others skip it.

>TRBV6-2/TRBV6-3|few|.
CASSYMDEQYF
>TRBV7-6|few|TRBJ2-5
CASSLALQAEAHQETQYF
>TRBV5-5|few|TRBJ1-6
CASRSGNREYSPLHF
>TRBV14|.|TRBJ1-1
CASGAPPGQANTEAFF
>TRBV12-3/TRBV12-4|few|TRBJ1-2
CASRLGQGRYGYTF
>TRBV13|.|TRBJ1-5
CASSLNPNQPQHF
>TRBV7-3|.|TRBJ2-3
CASSHGLAASKNSDTQYF
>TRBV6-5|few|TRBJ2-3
CASSYSTGPYRTDTQYF
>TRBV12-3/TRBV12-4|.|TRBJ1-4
CASSLRGANEKLFF
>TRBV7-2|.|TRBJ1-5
CASSPYPPTQPQHF
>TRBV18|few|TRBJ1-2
CASSPGTESGYGYTF
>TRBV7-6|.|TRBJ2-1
CASSFGGSCNEQFF
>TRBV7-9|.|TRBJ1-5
CASSPWDGERPQHF
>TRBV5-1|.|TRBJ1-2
CASSAQGAYYGYTF
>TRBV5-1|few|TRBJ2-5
CASSIRAGQEETQYF
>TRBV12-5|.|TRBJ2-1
CASGSPQSGGAWNEQFF
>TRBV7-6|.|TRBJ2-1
CASSLEPGKQFF
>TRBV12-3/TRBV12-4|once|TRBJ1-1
CASSPFGGSEAFF
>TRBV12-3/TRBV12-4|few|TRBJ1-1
CASSFRRQLRPPGNTEAFF
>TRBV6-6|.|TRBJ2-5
CASSYSSAAVQETQYF
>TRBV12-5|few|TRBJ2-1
CASGLGGLFYNEQFF
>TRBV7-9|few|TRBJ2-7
CASSSGPPYEQYF
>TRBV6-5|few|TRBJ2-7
CASSYEDEQYF
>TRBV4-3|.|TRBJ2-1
CASSPRLSGDYNEQFF
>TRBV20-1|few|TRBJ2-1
CSARALGASGGGSYNEQFF
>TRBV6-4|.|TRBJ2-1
CASSRRVHGAGYNEQFF
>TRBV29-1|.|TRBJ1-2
CSGWDRDYGYTF
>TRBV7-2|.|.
CASRTTAIAGEQYF
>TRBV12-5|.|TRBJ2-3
CASGLGTGWTDTQYF
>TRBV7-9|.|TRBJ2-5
CASSLQGGLGETQYF
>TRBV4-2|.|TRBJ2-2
CASSQAVGLAANTGELFF
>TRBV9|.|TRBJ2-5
CASSVVPTGQGAETQYF
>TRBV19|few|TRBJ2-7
CASSLRTGLLTEQYF
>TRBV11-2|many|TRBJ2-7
CASSPLTYEQYF
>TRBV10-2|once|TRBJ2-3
CASQLAKSTDTQYF
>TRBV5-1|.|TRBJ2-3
CASSLGSLGDTQYF
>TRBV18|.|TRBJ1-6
CASSPELSYNSPLHF
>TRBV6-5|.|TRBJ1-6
CASSYFPDRLGSPLHF